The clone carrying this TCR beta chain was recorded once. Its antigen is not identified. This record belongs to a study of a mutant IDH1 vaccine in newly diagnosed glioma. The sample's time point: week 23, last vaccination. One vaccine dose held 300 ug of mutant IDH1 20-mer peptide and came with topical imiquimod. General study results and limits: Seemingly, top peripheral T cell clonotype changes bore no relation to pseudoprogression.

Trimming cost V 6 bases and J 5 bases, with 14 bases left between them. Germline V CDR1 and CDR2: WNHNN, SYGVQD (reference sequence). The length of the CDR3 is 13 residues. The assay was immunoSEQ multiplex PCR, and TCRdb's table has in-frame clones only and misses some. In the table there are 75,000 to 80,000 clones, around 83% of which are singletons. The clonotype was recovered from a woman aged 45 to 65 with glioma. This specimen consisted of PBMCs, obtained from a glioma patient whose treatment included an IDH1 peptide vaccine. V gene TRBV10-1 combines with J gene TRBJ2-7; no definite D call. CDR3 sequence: CASRKGQFDEQYF. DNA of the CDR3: TGCGCCAGCAGAAAGGGCCAGTTTGACGAGCAGTACTTC.